This T cell receptor (beta chain) was retrieved from a study of blood T cells in healthy people across ages. Study background: Template switching retrieved approximately one barcoded beta molecule for each two T cells.

Then a second PCR, running roughly 6 to 12 cycles, was carried out with a sample-barcoded 5' primer and a J-beta primer mix. TCRdb passed the 5' RACE reads through MiXCR, listing each CDR3 protein once. The sample lists about 1.1 million distinct CDR3 sequences; about two fifths were seen once. This clonotype was seen at least ten times. The antigen remains undetermined. Study-wide points: With naive T cell percentage, TCR beta diversity showed a strong correlation. Naive CD4+ cell counts and diversity both ran higher in long-lived than in aged donors.

Caucasian, healthy and from Russia, the donors were aged between roughly 6 and 95. The clonotype was recovered from a man between 18 and 29 years old in good health. The sequenced sample consisted of blood.

DNA of the CDR3: TGTGCCAGCAGCCGGGACAGGGGGCGTGAAAAACTGTTTTTT. Translation gives CASSRDRGREKLFF. J is TRBJ1-4 and V is TRBV6-5, with TRBD1 matching 12 bases. CDR1 and CDR2 from the germline V gene are MNHEY and SVGAGI. This CDR3 has 14 amino acids. The trim removed 6 bases at V and 7 bases at J, leaving 3 bases unmatched.